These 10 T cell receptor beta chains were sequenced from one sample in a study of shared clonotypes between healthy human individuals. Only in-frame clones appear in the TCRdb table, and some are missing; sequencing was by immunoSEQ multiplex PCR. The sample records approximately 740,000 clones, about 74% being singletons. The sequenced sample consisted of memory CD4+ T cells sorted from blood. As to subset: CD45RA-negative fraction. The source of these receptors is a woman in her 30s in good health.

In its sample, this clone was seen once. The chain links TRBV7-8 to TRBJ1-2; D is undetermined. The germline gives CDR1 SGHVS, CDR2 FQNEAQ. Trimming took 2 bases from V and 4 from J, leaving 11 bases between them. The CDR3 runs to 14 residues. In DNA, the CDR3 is TGTGCCAGCAGCTTATTTGGATTTGGCTATGGCTACACCTTC. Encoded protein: CASSLFGFGYGYTF.

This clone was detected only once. The CDR3 loop is CASSLATTSEYQETQYF. The CDR3 region has the DNA TGTGCCAGCAGCTTAGCGACGACTAGCGAGTACCAAGAGACCCAGTACTTC. This chain connects TRBV7-9 to TRBJ2-5; 8 bases fit TRBD2. V gave up 0 bases and J gave up 0 bases; unmatched junction bases: 6. From germline, CDR1 is SEHNR and CDR2 FQNEAQ (reference sequence). The CDR3 totals 17 residues.

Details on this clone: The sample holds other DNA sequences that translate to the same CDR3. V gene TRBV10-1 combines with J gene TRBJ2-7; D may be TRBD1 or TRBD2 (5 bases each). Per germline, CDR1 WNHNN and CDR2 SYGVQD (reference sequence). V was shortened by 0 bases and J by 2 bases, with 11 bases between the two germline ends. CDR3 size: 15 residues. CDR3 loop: CASSESTGPPYEQYF. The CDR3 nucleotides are TGCGCCAGCAGTGAGTCAACGGGACCTCCCTACGAGCAGTACTTC.

The CDR3, as DNA: TGTGCCAGCTCACCGGGACAGGGGCGGGACACTGAAGCTTTCTTT. Residues: CASSPGQGRDTEAFF. The V call is TRBV18, the J call TRBJ1-1; 10 bases agree with TRBD1. This CDR3 is built from 15 residues. V gave up 3 bases and J gave up 3 bases; unmatched junction bases: 4. From germline, CDR1 is KGHSH and CDR2 LQKENI.

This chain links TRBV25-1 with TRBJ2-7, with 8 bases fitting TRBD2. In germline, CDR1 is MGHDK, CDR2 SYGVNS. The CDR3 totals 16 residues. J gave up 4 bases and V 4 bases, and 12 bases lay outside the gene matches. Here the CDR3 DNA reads TGTGCCAGCAGTGGCAGAGGCGGGGGGAGTCAATACGAGCAGTACTTC. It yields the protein CASSGRGGGSQYEQYF.

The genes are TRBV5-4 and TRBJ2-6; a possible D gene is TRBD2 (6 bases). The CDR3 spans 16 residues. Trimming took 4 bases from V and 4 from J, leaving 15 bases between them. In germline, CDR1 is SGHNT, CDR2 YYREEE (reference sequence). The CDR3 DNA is TGTGCCAGCAGCGCAGACGGAGGGGTCGGGGCCAACGTCCTGACTTTC. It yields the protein CASSADGGVGANVLTF.

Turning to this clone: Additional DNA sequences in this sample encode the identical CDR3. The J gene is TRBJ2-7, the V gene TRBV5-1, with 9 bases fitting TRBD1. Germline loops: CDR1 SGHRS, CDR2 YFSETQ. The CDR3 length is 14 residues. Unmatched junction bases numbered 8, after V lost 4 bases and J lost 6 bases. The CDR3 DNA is TGCGCCAGCAGCCCCGGGACAGGGTCTCTCGAGCAGTACTTC. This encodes CASSPGTGSLEQYF.

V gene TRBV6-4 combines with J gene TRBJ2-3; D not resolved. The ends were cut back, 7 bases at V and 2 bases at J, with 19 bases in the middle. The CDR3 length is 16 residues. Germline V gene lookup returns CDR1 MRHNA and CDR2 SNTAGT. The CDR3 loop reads CASTSEGIPDTDTQYF. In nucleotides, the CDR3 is TGTGCCAGCACGTCTGAAGGAATCCCCGACACAGATACGCAGTATTTT.

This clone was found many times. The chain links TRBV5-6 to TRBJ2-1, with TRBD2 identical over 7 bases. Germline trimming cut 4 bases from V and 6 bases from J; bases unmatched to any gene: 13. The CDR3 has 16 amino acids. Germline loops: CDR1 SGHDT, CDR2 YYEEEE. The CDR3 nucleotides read TGTGCCAGCAGCACCCTGAGCGGGATCCGTGCCAATGAGCAGTTCTTC. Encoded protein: CASSTLSGIRANEQFF.

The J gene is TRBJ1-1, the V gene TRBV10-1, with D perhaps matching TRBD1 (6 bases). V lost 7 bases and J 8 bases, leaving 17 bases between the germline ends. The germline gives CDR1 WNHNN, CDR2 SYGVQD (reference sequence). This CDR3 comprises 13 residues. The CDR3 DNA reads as TGCGCCAGCAAAGGACAGCACCAAGGAGAAGCTTTCTTT. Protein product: CASKGQHQGEAFF.